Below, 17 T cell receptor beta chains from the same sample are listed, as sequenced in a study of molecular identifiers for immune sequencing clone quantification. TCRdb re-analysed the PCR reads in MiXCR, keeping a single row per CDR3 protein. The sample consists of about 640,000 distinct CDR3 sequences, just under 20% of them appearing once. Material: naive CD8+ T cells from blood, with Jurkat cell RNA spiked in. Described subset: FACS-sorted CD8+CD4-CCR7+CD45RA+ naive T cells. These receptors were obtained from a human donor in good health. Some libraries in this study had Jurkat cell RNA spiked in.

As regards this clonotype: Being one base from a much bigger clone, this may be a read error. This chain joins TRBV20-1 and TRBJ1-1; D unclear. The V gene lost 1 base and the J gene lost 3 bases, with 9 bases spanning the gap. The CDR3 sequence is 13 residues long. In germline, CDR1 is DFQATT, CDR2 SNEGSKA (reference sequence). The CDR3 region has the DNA TGCAGTGCTAGAGTTATAGGAGACACTGAAGCTTTCTTT. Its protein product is CSARVIGDTEAFF.

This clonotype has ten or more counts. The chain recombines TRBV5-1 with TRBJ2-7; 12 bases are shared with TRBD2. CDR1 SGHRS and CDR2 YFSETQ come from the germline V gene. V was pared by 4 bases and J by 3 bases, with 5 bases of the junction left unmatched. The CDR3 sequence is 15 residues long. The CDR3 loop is CASSVGTSGYYEQYF. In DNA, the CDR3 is TGCGCCAGCAGCGTAGGGACTAGCGGGTACTACGAGCAGTACTTC.

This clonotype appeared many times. CDR3 nucleotides: TGTGCCAGCAGTTACTTTTCCGGGACAGGGAATGAAAAACTGTTTTTT. This codes for CASSYFSGTGNEKLFF. The V gene is TRBV6-6, the J gene TRBJ1-4, with TRBD1 identical over 9 bases. Trimming at V came to 1 base and at J to 5 bases, leaving 5 bases not matched to a gene. The CDR3 consists of 16 residues. Germline CDR1 and CDR2: MNHNY and SVGAGI (reference sequence).

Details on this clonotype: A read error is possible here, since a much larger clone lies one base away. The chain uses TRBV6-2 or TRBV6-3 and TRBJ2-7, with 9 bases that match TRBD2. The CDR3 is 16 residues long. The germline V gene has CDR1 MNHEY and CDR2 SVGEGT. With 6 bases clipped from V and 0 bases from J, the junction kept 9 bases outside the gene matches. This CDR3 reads CASSSSGGLSSYEQYF. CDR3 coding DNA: TGTGCCAGCAGCAGTAGCGGGGGCCTCTCCTCCTACGAGCAGTACTTC.

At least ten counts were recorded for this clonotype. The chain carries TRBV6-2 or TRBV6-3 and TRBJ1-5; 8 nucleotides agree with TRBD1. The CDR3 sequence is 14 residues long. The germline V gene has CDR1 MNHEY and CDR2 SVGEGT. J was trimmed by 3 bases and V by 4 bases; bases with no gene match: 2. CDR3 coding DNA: TGTGCCAGCAGTTTGGACAGGGTCAATCAGCCCCAGCATTTT. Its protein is CASSLDRVNQPQHF.

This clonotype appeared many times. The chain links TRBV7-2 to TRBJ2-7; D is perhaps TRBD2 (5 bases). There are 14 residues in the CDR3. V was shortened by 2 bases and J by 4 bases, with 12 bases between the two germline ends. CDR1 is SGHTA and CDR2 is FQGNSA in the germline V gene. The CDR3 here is CASSLREYPYEQYF. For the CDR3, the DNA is TGTGCCAGCAGCTTAAGGGAGTACCCGTACGAGCAGTACTTC.

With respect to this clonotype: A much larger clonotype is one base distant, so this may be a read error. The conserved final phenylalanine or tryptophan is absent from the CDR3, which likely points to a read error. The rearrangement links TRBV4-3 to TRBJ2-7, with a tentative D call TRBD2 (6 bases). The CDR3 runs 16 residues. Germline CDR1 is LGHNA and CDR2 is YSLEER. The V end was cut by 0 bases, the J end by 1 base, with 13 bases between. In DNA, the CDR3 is TGCGCCAGCAGCCAAGATTTCCGGGGGACTTCCTACGAGCAGTACTGC. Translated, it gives CASSQDFRGTSYEQYC.

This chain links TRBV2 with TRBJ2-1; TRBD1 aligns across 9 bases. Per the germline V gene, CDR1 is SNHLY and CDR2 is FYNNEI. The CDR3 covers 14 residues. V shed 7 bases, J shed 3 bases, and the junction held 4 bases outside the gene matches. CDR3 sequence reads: CASKTGGIYNEQFF. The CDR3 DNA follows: TGTGCCAGCAAGACAGGGGGGATCTACAATGAGCAGTTCTTC. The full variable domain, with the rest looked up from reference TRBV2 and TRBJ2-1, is EPEVTQTPSHQVTQMGQEVILRCVPISNHLYFYWYRQILGQKVEFLVSFYNNEISEKSEIFDDQFSVERPDGSNFTLKIRSTKLEDSAMYFCASKTGGIYNEQFFGPGTRLTVL.

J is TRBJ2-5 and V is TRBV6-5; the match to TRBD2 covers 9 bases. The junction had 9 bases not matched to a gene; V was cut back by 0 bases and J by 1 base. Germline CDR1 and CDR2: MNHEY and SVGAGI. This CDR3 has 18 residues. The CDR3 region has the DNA TGTGCCAGCAGTTACTCGAGTATCAGCGGGAGGCTCCAAGAGACCCAGTACTTC. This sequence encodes CASSYSSISGRLQETQYF.

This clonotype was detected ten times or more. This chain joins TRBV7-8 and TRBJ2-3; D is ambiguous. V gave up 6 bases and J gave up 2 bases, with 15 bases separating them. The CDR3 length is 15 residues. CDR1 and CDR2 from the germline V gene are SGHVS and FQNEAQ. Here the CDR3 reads CASSYDIYVTDTQYF. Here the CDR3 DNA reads TGTGCCAGCAGTTATGACATTTATGTCACAGATACGCAGTATTTT.

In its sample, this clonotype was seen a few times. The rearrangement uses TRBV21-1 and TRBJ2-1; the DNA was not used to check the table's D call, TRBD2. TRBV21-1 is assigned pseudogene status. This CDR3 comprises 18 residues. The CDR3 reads CASSKRGGRGRPGNEQFF. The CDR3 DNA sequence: TGTGCCAGCAGCAAAAGGGGGGGGAGGGGGAGGCCGGGGAATGAGCAGTTCTTC.

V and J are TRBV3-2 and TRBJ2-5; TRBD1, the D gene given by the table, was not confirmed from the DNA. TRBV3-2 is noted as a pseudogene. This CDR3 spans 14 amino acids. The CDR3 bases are TGTGCCAGCAGCCAAGACAGGGGGCTGAAGACCCAGTACTTC. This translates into CASSQDRGLKTQYF.

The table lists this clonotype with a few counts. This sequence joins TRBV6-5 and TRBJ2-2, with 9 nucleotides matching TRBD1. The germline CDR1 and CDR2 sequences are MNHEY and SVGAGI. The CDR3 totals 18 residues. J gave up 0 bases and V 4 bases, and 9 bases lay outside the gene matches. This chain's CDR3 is CASSSPPTGGPNTGELFF. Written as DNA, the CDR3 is TGTGCCAGCAGTTCCCCACCGACAGGGGGTCCGAACACCGGGGAGCTGTTTTTT.

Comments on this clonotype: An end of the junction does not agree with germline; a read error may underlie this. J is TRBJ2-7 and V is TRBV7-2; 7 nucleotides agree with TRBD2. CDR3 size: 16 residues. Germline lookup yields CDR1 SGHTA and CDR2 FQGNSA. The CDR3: CAGSPRSKREPYEQYF. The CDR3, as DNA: TGTGCCGGCAGCCCTAGGTCGAAGCGGGAACCCTACGAGCAGTACTTC.

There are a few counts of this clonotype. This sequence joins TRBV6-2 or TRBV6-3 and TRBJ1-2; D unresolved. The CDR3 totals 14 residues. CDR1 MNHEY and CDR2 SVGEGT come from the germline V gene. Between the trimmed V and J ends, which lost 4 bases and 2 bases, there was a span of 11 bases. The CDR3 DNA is TGTGCCAGCAGTTTTTACCCCGGCAACTATGGCTACACCTTC. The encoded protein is CASSFYPGNYGYTF.

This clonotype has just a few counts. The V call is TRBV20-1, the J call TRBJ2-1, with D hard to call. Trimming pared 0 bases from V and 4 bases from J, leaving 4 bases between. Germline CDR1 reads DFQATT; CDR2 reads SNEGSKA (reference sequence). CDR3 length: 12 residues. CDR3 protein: CSARDGYNEQFF. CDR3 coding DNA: TGCAGTGCTAGAGACGGGTACAATGAGCAGTTCTTC.

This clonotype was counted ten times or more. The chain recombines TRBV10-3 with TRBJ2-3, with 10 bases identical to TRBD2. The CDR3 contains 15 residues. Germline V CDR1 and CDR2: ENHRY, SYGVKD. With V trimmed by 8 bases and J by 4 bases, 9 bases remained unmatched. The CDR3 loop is CAIGTSESGADTQYF. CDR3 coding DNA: TGTGCCATCGGGACTAGCGAATCGGGGGCAGATACGCAGTATTTT.